The T cell receptor beta chain described here comes from a study of blood T cell repertoires in COVID-19. Study summary: Collection of acute and convalescent COVID-19 samples took place in the United States, Italy and Spain. T cells, B-cell-depleted T cells, or PBMCs supplied cDNA or gDNA.

How the authors handled the data: Cell counts per sample came from amplifying reference gene primers. Libraries were prepared by immunoSEQ multiplex PCR; TCRdb keeps only in-frame clonotypes and omits some of them. The V and J calls and clone size were taken over from that table, and D and trimming were inferred from the DNA. Here the sample spans roughly 130,000 clones, 79% being singletons. V was pared by 1 base and J by 1 base, with 17 bases between. Germline CDR1 is MNHNS and CDR2 is SASEGT. This CDR3 contains 19 residues. The clonotype comes from a man in his sixties with acute or convalescent COVID-19. The chain links TRBV6-1 to TRBJ1-6, with D tentatively TRBD1 (6 bases). The specimen sequenced was peripheral blood. CDR3 amino acids: CASSEVWVKGGSYNSPLHF. DNA of the CDR3: TGTGCCAGCAGTGAAGTCTGGGTCAAAGGGGGTTCCTATAATTCACCCCTCCACTTT.